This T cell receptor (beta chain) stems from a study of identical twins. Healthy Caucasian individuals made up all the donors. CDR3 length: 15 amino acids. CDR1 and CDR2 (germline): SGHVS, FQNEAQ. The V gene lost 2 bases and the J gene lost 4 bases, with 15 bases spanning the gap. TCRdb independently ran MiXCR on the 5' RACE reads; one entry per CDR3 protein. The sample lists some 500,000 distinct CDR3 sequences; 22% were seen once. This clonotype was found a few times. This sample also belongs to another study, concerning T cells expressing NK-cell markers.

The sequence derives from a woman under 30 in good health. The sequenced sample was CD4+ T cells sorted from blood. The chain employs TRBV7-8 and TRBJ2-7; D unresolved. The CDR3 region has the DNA TGTGCCAGCAGCTTACTTGAAGGTGGCAGTTACGAGCAGTACTTC. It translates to CASSLLEGGSYEQYF.